This TCR beta chain stems from a study of PD-L1 blockade in urothelial cancer. Synthetic TCR analog templates were added to each PCR reaction. Clones were sequenced by immunoSEQ multiplex PCR, and TCRdb holds only the in-frame ones, with some missing. The sample has 15,000 to 20,000 clones; roughly nine tenths are singletons. The TCR originated in a man aged 45-60 years with urothelial cancer. The sample consisted of PBMCs, taken around atezolizumab (anti-PD-L1) treatment.

The CDR3 sequence is CASSEGNSQETQYF. CDR3 DNA sequence: TGTGCCAGCAGTGAAGGGAACAGTCAAGAGACCCAGTACTTC. The rearrangement links TRBV2 to TRBJ2-5, with D uncertain. The V and J ends lost 1 base and 2 bases respectively, with 8 bases between them. This CDR3 has 14 amino acids. From germline, CDR1 is SNHLY and CDR2 FYNNEI.